This entry lists 2 T cell receptor beta chains sequenced from one sample in a study of CXCR3-negative and CXCR3-positive naive CD8 T cells. UMI labels and 5' RACE were used to prepare the TRB cDNA libraries. Using the 5' RACE reads, TCRdb records one entry per CDR3 protein without DNA. The ten most abundant clones cover around 1.8% of a sample with fewer than 95,000 distinct CDR3 sequences. Sequenced input: naive CXCR3- CD8+ T cells from blood. Sample subset: CD45RO-CCR7+CD27+CD95- naive CD8+ T cells lacking CXCR3 (TNR3-). Every receptor here comes from a human donor in good health. Some clones in this sample may be carry-over from other donors' samples.

V and J are TRBV19 and TRBJ1-5. Per germline, CDR1 LNHDA and CDR2 SQIVND (reference sequence). The CDR3 runs 15 residues. This chain's CDR3 is CASSIGYGANQPQHF.

The chain links TRBV25-1 to TRBJ2-7; without DNA, the TCRdb call of TRBD1 cannot be checked. The germline gives CDR1 MGHDK, CDR2 SYGVNS. CDR3 length equals 16 residues. The CDR3 loop reads CASSELPGQNSYEQYF.